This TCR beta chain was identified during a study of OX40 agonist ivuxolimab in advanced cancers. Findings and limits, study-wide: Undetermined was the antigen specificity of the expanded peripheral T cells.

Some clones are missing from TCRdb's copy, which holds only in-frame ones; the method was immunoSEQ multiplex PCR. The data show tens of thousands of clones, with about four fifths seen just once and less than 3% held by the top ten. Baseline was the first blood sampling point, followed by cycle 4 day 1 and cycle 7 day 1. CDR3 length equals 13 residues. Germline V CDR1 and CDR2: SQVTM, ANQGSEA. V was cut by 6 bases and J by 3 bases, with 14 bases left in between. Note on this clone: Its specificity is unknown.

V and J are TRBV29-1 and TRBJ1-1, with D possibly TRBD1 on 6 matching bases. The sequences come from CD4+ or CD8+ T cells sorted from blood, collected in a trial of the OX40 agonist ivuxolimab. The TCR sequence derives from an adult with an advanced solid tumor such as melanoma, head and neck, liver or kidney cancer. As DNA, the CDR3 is TGCAGCGTCTCCGGACAGTGGGACACTGAAGCTTTCTTT. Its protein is CSVSGQWDTEAFF.